The sequence of this TCR beta chain was determined in a study of breast tumors, draining lymph nodes, adjacent tissues. Regarding the study as a whole: Findings are consistent with lymph node origin and intratumoral expansion of most tumor T cells.

TCRdb independently ran MiXCR on the multiplex PCR reads; one entry per CDR3 protein. The table includes approximately 88,000 distinct CDR3 sequences, approximately 28% detected once. Looked up from germline, CDR1 is GTSNPN and CDR2 is SVGIG (reference sequence). This CDR3 region has 13 residues. V was clipped by 5 bases and J by 0 bases; unmatched bases: 0. The lymph nodes were axillary draining lymph nodes from breast cancer patients. This clonotype was seen repeatedly, ten times or more. Its antigen is not identified. V and J are TRBV30 and TRBJ2-7; 11 bases are a match to TRBD1. The TCR was taken from a female donor with breast cancer. Some clones in this sample may be carry-over from other donors' samples. The specimen was axillary lymph node tissue. The CDR3 region is CAWGTGGSYEQYF. CDR3 coding DNA: TGTGCCTGGGGGACAGGGGGCTCCTACGAGCAGTACTTC.